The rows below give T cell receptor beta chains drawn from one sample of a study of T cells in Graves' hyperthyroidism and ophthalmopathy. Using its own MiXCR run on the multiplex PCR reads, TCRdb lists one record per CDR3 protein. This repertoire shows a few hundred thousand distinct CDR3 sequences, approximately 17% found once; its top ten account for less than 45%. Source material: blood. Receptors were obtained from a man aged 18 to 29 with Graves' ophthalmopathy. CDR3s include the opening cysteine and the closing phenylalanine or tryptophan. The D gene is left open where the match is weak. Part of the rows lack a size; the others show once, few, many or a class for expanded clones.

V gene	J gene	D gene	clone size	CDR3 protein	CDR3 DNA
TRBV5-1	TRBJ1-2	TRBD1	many	CASRPGGANYGYTF	TGCGCCAGCAGGCCAGGGGGGGCGAACTATGGCTACACCTTC
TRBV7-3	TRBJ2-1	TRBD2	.	CASSPGLAGGQDEQFF	TGTGCCAGCAGCCCGGGACTAGCGGGGGGGCAGGATGAGCAGTTCTTC
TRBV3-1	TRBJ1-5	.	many	CASSRENQPQHF	TGTGCCAGCAGCCGAGAAAATCAGCCCCAGCATTTT
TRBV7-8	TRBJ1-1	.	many	CASSFGGGPREAFF	TGTGCCAGCAGCTTCGGCGGGGGTCCGCGTGAAGCTTTCTTT
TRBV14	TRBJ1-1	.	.	CASSQDHNTGSTEAFF	TGTGCCAGCAGCCAAGATCACAACACTGGGAGCACTGAAGCTTTCTTT
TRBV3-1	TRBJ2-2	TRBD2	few	CASSHEPGGAGELFF	TGTGCCAGCAGCCATGAGCCGGGAGGGGCCGGGGAGCTGTTTTTT
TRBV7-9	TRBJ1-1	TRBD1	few	CASSSRNRGLNTEAFF	TGTGCCAGCAGCTCCCGTAACAGGGGCCTGAACACTGAAGCTTTCTTT
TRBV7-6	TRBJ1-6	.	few	CASSFGLPNSYNSPLHF	TGTGCCAGCAGCTTCGGGTTGCCCAACTCCTATAATTCACCCCTCCACTTT
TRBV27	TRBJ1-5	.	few	CASSPQTSPYQPQHF	TGTGCCAGCAGTCCCCAGACAAGCCCGTATCAGCCCCAGCATTTT
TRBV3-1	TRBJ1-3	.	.	CASSRAPGSSGNTIYF	TGTGCCAGCAGCCGCGCGCCTGGGAGCTCTGGAAACACCATATATTTT
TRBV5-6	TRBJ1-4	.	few	CASSYGTGSRNEKLFF	TGTGCCAGCAGCTACGGGACGGGGAGCCGTAATGAAAAACTGTTTTTT
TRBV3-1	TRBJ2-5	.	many	CASSQGSGLFQETQYF	TGTGCCAGCAGCCAAGGTAGCGGACTTTTCCAAGAGACCCAGTACTTC
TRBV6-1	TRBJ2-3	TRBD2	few	CASRPLAPNTDTQYF	TGTGCCAGCAGGCCACTAGCGCCTAACACAGATACGCAGTATTTT
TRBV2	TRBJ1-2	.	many	CASSEALRNLHGYTF	TGTGCCAGCAGTGAAGCGCTTCGGAATCTCCATGGCTACACCTTC
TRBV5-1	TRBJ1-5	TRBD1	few	CASSSGQENQPQHF	TGCGCCAGCAGCTCTGGACAGGAGAATCAGCCCCAGCATTTT
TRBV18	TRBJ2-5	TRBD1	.	CASSPRDRSQEAQYF	TGTGCCAGCTCACCCCGGGACAGATCACAGGAGGCCCAGTACTTC
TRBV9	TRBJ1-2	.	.	CASSREAGVTLSGYTF	TGTGCCAGCAGCCGAGAGGCAGGGGTCACCCTTTCCGGCTACACCTTC
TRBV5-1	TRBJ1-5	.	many	CASSWGPGGTQHF	TGCGCCAGCTCATGGGGACCGGGGGGGACCCAGCATTTT
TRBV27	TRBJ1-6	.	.	CASSYQNNSPLHF	TGTGCCAGCAGTTATCAGAATAATTCACCCCTCCACTTT
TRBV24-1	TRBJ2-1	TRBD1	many	CATSDWDRGVSEQFF	TGTGCCACCAGTGACTGGGACAGGGGAGTCAGTGAGCAGTTCTTC
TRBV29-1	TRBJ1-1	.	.	CSADSLSGGPMNTEAFF	TGCAGCGCGGACAGTCTGAGCGGCGGACCCATGAACACTGAAGCTTTCTTT
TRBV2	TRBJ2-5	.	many	CASSDAADWTPPNQETQYF	TGTGCCAGCAGTGATGCGGCAGACTGGACCCCTCCGAACCAAGAGACCCAGTACTTC
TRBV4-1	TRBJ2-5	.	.	CASSLWDKKETQYF	TGCGCCAGCAGCCTATGGGACAAAAAAGAGACCCAGTACTTC
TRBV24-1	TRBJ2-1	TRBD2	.	CATSDLGSGGANEQFF	TGTGCCACCAGTGATTTGGGCAGCGGGGGGGCCAATGAGCAGTTCTTC
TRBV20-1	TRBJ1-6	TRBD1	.	CSARRQGDSPLHF	TGCAGTGCTAGAAGACAGGGAGATTCACCCCTCCACTTT
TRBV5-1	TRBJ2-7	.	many	CASSLGYEQYF	TGTGCCAGCAGCTTAGGCTACGAGCAGTACTTC
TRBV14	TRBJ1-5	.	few	CASSQAAGPGQPQHF	TGTGCCAGCAGCCAAGCAGCAGGGCCGGGGCAGCCCCAGCATTTT
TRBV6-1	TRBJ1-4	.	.	CASSAFLPGSTSEKLFF	TGTGCCAGCAGCGCATTTCTCCCGGGATCAACTTCTGAAAAACTGTTTTTT
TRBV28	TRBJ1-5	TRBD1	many	CASRGQGGQPQHF	TGTGCCAGCAGGGGACAGGGTGGCCAGCCCCAGCATTTT
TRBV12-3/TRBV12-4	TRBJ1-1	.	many	CASNWEGVGTEAFF	TGTGCCAGCAACTGGGAGGGGGTGGGCACTGAAGCTTTCTTT
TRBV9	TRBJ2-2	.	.	CASNVGVATGELFF	TGTGCCAGCAACGTAGGGGTCGCTACCGGGGAGCTGTTTTTT
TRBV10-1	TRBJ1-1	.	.	CASSESGGTEAFF	TGCGCCAGCAGTGAGTCCGGGGGAACTGAAGCTTTCTTT
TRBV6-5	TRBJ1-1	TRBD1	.	CASSYSTGGAGTEAFF	TGTGCCAGCAGTTACAGTACAGGGGGCGCTGGGACTGAAGCTTTCTTT
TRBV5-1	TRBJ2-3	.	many	CASSLLQEVDTQYF	TGCGCCAGCAGCTTGTTACAGGAGGTAGATACGCAGTATTTT
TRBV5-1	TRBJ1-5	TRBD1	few	CASSSYRGPSNQPQHF	TGCGCCAGCAGCTCGTACAGGGGCCCCAGCAATCAGCCCCAGCATTTT
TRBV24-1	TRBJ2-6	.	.	CATSDSAPTFSGANALTF	TGTGCCACCAGTGATTCGGCACCTACCTTCTCTGGGGCCAACGCCCTGACTTTC
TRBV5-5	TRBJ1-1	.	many	CASSFSQNTEAFF	TGTGCCAGCAGCTTCTCCCAGAACACTGAAGCTTTCTTT
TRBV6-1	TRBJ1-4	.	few	CASSAGGVGNEKLFF	TGTGCCAGCAGTGCCGGGGGTGTCGGTAATGAAAAACTGTTTTTT
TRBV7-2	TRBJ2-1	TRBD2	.	CASSRTGGANEQFF	TGTGCCAGCAGCAGGACCGGGGGGGCAAATGAGCAGTTCTTC
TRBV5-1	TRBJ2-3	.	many	CASSLEGLPGGTDTQYF	TGCGCCAGCAGCTTGGAAGGTCTCCCGGGGGGCACAGATACGCAGTATTTT
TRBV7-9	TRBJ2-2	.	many	CASSESSGELFF	TGTGCCAGCAGCGAATCGTCCGGGGAGCTGTTTTTT
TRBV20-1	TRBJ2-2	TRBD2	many	CSSAGVTGDGELFF	TGCAGCAGTGCGGGGGTTACGGGGGACGGGGAGCTGTTTTTT
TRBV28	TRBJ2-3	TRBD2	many	CASTLGGSGADTQYF	TGTGCCAGCACCCTGGGGGGTAGCGGGGCTGATACGCAGTATTTT
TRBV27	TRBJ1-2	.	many	CASSPAGGGGYYGYTF	TGTGCCAGCAGCCCAGCCGGAGGGGGAGGATACTATGGCTACACCTTC
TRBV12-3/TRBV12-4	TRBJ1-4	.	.	CASSLDWAKLFF	TGTGCCAGCAGTTTAGATTGGGCAAAACTGTTTTTT
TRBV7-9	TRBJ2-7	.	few	CASSLTTSSYEQYF	TGTGCCAGCAGCTTAACGACGAGCTCCTACGAGCAGTACTTC
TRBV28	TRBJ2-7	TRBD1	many	CASSLQGETYEQYF	TGTGCCAGCAGTTTACAGGGGGAAACCTACGAGCAGTACTTC
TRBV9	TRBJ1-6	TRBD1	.	CASSSSSGTVNSPLHF	TGTGCCAGCAGCTCCTCCTCCGGGACAGTCAATTCACCCCTCCACTTT
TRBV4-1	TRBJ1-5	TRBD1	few	CASSVDRGLGQPQHF	TGCGCCAGCAGCGTGGACAGGGGGCTCGGACAGCCCCAGCATTTT
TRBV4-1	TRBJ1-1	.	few	CASSPGQITEAFF	TGCGCCAGCAGCCCCGGACAGATCACTGAAGCTTTCTTT
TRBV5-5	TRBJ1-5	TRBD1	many	CASSLGTGPQPQHF	TGTGCCAGCAGCTTGGGGACAGGGCCTCAGCCCCAGCATTTT